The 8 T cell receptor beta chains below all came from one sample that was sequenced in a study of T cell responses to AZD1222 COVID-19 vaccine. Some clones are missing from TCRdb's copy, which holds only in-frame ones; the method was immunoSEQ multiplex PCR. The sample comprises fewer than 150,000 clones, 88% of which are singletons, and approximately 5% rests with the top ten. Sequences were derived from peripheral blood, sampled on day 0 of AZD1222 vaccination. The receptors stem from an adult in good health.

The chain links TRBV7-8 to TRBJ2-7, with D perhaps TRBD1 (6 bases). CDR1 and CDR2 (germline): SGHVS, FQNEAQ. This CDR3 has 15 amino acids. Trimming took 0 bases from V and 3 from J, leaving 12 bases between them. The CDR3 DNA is TGTGCCAGCAGCTTAGCTCCAGGGGAAAACTACGAGCAGTACTTC. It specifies CASSLAPGENYEQYF. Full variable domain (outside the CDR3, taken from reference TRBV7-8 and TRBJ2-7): GAGVSQSPRYKVAKRGQDVALRCDPISGHVSLFWYQQALGQGPEFLTYFQNEAQLDKSGLPSDRFFAERPEGSVSTLKIQRTQQEDSAVYLCASSLAPGENYEQYFGPGTRLTVT.

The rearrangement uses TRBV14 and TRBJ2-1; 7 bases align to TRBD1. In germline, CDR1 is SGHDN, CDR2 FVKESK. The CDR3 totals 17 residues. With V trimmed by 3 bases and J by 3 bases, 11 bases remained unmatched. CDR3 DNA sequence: TGTGCCAGCAGCCAGAGACCGGGACAGCCGAGCTACAATGAGCAGTTCTTC. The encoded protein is CASSQRPGQPSYNEQFF. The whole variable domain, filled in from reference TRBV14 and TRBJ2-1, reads EAGVTQFPSHSVIEKGQTVTLRCDPISGHDNLYWYRRVMGKEIKFLLHFVKESKQDESGMPNNRFLAERTGGTYSTLKVQPAELEDSGVYFCASSQRPGQPSYNEQFFGPGTRLTVL.

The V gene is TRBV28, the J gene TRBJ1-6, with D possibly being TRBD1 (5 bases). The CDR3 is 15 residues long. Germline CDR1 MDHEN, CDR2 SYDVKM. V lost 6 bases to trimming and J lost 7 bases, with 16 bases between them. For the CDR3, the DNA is TGTGCCAGCAGCCCCCCGGCGGCAGGGAATTCACCCCTCCACTTT. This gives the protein CASSPPAAGNSPLHF.

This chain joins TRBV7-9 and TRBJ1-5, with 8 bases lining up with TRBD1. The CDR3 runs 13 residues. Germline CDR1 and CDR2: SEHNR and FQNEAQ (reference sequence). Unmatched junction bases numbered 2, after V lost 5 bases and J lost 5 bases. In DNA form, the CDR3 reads TGTGCCAGCAGCGGACAGGGAGATCAGCCCCAGCATTTT. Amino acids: CASSGQGDQPQHF.

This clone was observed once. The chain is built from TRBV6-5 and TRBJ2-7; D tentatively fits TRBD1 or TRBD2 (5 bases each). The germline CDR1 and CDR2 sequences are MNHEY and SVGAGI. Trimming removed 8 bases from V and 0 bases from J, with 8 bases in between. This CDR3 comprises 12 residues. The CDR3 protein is CASGTGSYEQYF. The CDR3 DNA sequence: TGTGCCAGCGGGACCGGCTCCTACGAGCAGTACTTC.

CDR3 bases: TGTGCCAGCAGGCCCACGATAGGTCTGACTGAAGCTTTCTTT. Its protein is CASRPTIGLTEAFF. V usage is TRBV7-2 and J usage is TRBJ1-1; D gene unclear. Germline CDR1 SGHTA, CDR2 FQGNSA. With 6 bases removed from V and 5 bases from J, the gap between germline ends came to 16 bases. This CDR3 contains 14 residues.

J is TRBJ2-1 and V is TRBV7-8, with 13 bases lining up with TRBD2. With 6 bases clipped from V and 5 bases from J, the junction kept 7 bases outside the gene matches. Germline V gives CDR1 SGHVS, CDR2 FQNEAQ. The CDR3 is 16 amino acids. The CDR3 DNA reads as TGTGCCAGCAGAAGGGGACTAGCGGGAATCCACAATGAGCAGTTCTTC. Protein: CASRRGLAGIHNEQFF.

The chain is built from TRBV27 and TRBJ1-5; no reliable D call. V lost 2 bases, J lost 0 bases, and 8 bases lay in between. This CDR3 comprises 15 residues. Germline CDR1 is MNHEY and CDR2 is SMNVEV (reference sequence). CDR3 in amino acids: CASSLVGYSNQPQHF. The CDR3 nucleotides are TGTGCCAGCAGTTTAGTAGGCTATAGCAATCAGCCCCAGCATTTT.